The 3 T cell receptor beta chains below come from one sample, sequenced in a study of Graves' ophthalmopathy and Graves' hyperthyroidism (dated by TCRdb to the late 2010s). TCRdb records Illumina HiSeq 2000 as the sequencer. TCR beta CDR3 regions were amplified from RNA transcripts for repertoire sequencing. The first round was an RT-PCR using HTBI primers with the Qiagen OneStep RT-PCR kit, and this first round was followed by a second-round multiplex PCR, then size selection and purification. TCRdb reprocessed the public reads (quality trimming at Q25 with fastp, clone calling with MiXCR) and kept in-frame beta chains. Records with the same CDR3 protein are collapsed into one entry carrying the most frequent genes and DNA. Here the sample has roughly 410,000 distinct CDR3 sequences; 15% to 17% occur a single time. 5.5% to 7% of the sample belongs to the ten largest clones. Sequencing input: peripheral blood. Receptor source: a young woman with stable Graves' hyperthyroidism. Donor details come from another sample of the same person, matched by shared clones.

The CDR3 sequence is CASSQLLQGGSQPQHF. The CDR3 DNA follows: TGTGCCAGCAGCCAATTACTCCAGGGGGGGAGTCAGCCCCAGCATTTT. This chain links TRBV4-2 with TRBJ1-5, with TRBD1 identical over 7 bases. The ends lost 2 bases at V and 6 bases at J; junction bases unmatched: 10. CDR1 and CDR2 from the germline V gene are LGHNA and YNFKEQ. CDR3 length: 16 residues.

This clonotype occurred many times. The chain joins TRBV6-5 to TRBJ2-7, with TRBD1 matching 10 bases. Germline CDR1 reads MNHEY; CDR2 reads SVGAGI. V gave up 5 bases and J gave up 3 bases; unmatched junction bases: 7. CDR3 length: 15 residues. The CDR3 coding sequence is TGTGCCAGCAGTCCGACAGGGGGCTTTGTCTACGAGCAGTACTTC. Residues: CASSPTGGFVYEQYF.

This clonotype was seen ten or more times. This chain joins TRBV12-3 or TRBV12-4 and TRBJ1-5; D call uncertain. With 5 bases removed from V and 3 bases from J, the gap between germline ends came to 14 bases. The CDR3 is made up of 15 amino acids. CDR3 nucleotides: TGTGCCAGCAGTAGGGATCGGCAGATCAATCAGCCCCAGCATTTT. Its protein product is CASSRDRQINQPQHF.